This is a list of T cell receptor beta chains from one sample in a study of identical twins. TCRdb recomputed calls from the 5' RACE reads with MiXCR, one row per CDR3 protein. The data contain approximately 220,000 distinct CDR3 sequences, approximately 8% of them seen just once; the ten biggest clones take up around 5%. The same specimen was also included in a second study, on yellow fever vaccine responses in identical twins.

Sequencing was done on a sample of CD8+ T cells sorted from blood. These receptors all stem from a woman under 30 in good health. The conserved cysteine and the conserved F or W are not part of the CDR3 here.

j_gene	v_gene	len	CDR3aa
TRBJ1-2	TRBV29-1	10	SVEERGDHYT
TRBJ2-7	TRBV9	12	ASSVGGSTYEQY
TRBJ2-7	TRBV4-1	12	ASSERGAGYEQY
TRBJ2-5	TRBV29-1	12	SVDLVPAGETQY
TRBJ2-1	TRBV12-3/TRBV12-4	13	ASSLSGGGSGEQF
TRBJ2-1	TRBV20-1	11	SLGLAGGLEQF
TRBJ2-2	TRBV9	15	ASSVRTSGSDTGELF
TRBJ2-1	TRBV20-1	13	SANGHESSYNEQF
TRBJ1-1	TRBV6-5	13	ASSYLLGSSTEAF
TRBJ2-1	TRBV4-1	10	ASSQVTNEQF
TRBJ2-1	TRBV7-9	14	ASNPSGLGVYNEQF
TRBJ2-3	TRBV3-1	17	ASSQDGGLVTAITDTQY
TRBJ2-1	TRBV12-3/TRBV12-4	9	ASSPKFEQF
TRBJ1-1	TRBV28	12	ASSLSGKNTEAF
TRBJ2-1	TRBV20-1	9	SATPSEQQF
TRBJ2-1	TRBV7-6	13	ASSSDRGHGNEQF
TRBJ2-5	TRBV28	12	ASSQTSFLETQY
TRBJ2-1	TRBV3-1	15	ASSQDNRLANYNEQF
TRBJ1-1	TRBV29-1	8	SVADPEAF
TRBJ2-7	TRBV5-6	9	ASSLNYEQY
TRBJ2-1	TRBV7-9	15	ASSRPVWTGPYNEQF
TRBJ2-3	TRBV5-6	13	ASSLGQPHTDTQY
TRBJ2-1	TRBV21-1	13	ARLKGQSSYNEQF
TRBJ2-7	TRBV12-3/TRBV12-4	10	ASSSGNYEQY
TRBJ2-3	TRBV28	12	ASSFQENTDTQY